These 20 T cell receptor beta chains share one sample of origin, sequenced in a study of T cell repertoires in cytomegalovirus infection. TCRdb reanalysed the reads using MiXCR and keeps one entry per CDR3 protein. Of 200,000 to 250,000 distinct CDR3 sequences listed, 9% to 15% are singletons. The sequenced sample was PBMCs. Receptors originate from a human donor in good health (CMV status not recorded). Some clones in this sample may be carry-over from other donors' samples.

This clonotype has a count of ten or more. The rearrangement links TRBV10-3 to TRBJ1-5; 7 bases map to TRBD1. CDR3 length: 13 residues. V dropped 10 bases and J dropped 4; count of bases not matched to a gene: 7. The germline gives CDR1 ENHRY, CDR2 SYGVKD. The CDR3 coding sequence is TGTGCCACCGGTGACAGGGTTAATCAGCCCCAGCATTTT. This translates into CATGDRVNQPQHF.

The chain links TRBV2 to TRBJ2-1; TRBD2 aligns across 10 bases. J was trimmed by 7 bases and V by 2 bases; bases with no gene match: 2. The length of the CDR3 is 14 residues. Germline V gene lookup returns CDR1 SNHLY and CDR2 FYNNEI. This CDR3 reads CASSELAGVNEQFF. As DNA, the CDR3 is TGTGCCAGCAGTGAACTAGCGGGAGTAAATGAGCAGTTCTTC.

The gene calls are TRBV19 and TRBJ1-1; D gene unclear. Trimming pared 6 bases from V and 1 base from J, leaving 9 bases between. This CDR3 contains 13 residues. Germline V gene sequence: CDR1 LNHDA, CDR2 SQIVND (reference sequence). CDR3 residues: CASRNTRNTEAFF. The CDR3, as DNA: TGTGCCAGTAGGAACACCAGGAACACTGAAGCTTTCTTT.

The CDR3 protein is CSATVNTEAFF. CDR3 in DNA: TGCAGTGCTACGGTGAACACTGAAGCTTTCTTT. The chain couples TRBV20-1 to TRBJ1-1; D remains unclear. From germline, CDR1 is DFQATT and CDR2 SNEGSKA (reference sequence). The CDR3 is made up of 11 amino acids. Trimming cost V 4 bases and J 0 bases, with 3 bases left between them.

This clonotype showed up just a few times. The V and J genes are TRBV28 and TRBJ2-2; D is perhaps TRBD2 (5 bases). Germline V CDR1 and CDR2: MDHEN, SYDVKM. The CDR3 sequence is 15 residues long. V dropped 1 base and J dropped 0 bases, with 6 bases sitting between them. CDR3 bases: TGTGCCAGCAGTTTATTCGGGACGAACACCGGGGAGCTGTTTTTT. Its translation is CASSLFGTNTGELFF.

This clonotype was found many times. The chain employs TRBV7-2 and TRBJ1-1, with TRBD1 as a possible D gene (6 bases). Trimming took 5 bases from V and 3 from J, leaving 16 bases between them. CDR1 SGHTA and CDR2 FQGNSA come from the germline V gene. This CDR3 has 15 residues. As DNA, the CDR3 is TGTGCCAGCAGCCGCAGGGGAGGGGCGTACACTGAAGCTTTCTTT. Protein product: CASSRRGGAYTEAFF.

This clonotype has ten or more counts. The gene calls are TRBV20-1 and TRBJ1-1; perhaps TRBD1 as D (5 bases). Between the trimmed V and J ends, which lost 5 bases and 1 base, there was a span of 11 bases. This CDR3 comprises 13 residues. Germline CDR1 reads DFQATT; CDR2 reads SNEGSKA (reference sequence). The chain's CDR3 is CSAGSTGNTEAFF. CDR3 in DNA: TGCAGTGCTGGGTCTACAGGGAACACTGAAGCTTTCTTT.

The chain employs TRBV19 and TRBJ1-3; 8 nucleotides match TRBD1. CDR3 size: 18 residues. CDR1 is LNHDA, CDR2 SQIVND, per germline (reference sequence). Trimming cost V 3 bases and J 0 bases; bases outside gene matches: 10. In DNA form, the CDR3 reads TGTGCCAGTAGTATTAGAAGTGACAGGGGAAGCTCTGGAAACACCATATATTTT. This codes for CASSIRSDRGSSGNTIYF.

The chain uses TRBV5-4 and TRBJ2-1, with 8 bases identical to TRBD1. The CDR3 spans 15 residues. The J segment lost 5 bases and the V segment lost 1 base, leaving 5 bases of the junction unmatched. Germline-derived CDR1 and CDR2 are SGHNT and YYREEE (reference sequence). Here the CDR3 reads CASSLQGAGNNEQFF. CDR3 nucleotides: TGTGCCAGCAGCTTGCAGGGGGCAGGTAACAATGAGCAGTTCTTC.

Only a few counts were recorded for this clonotype. The chain employs TRBV23-1 and TRBJ1-1, with TRBD1 as a possible D gene (6 bases). TRBV23-1 is an open reading frame, and its role is uncertain. The V end lost 8 bases, the J end lost 2 bases, and 18 bases lay between the germline ends. CDR3 size: 15 residues. The CDR3 spells CASETTGIPNTEAFF. The CDR3 coding sequence is TGCGCCAGCGAGACAACAGGGATACCCAACACTGAAGCTTTCTTT.

The J gene is TRBJ1-1, the V gene TRBV10-3, with D unresolved. Per the germline V gene, CDR1 is ENHRY and CDR2 is SYGVKD. V lost 5 bases and J 1 base, leaving 11 bases between the germline ends. The CDR3 loop spans 14 amino acids. The CDR3 DNA reads as TGTGCCATCAGTCCGTACGGAAGGAACACTGAAGCTTTCTTT. Translated: CAISPYGRNTEAFF.

This chain joins TRBV12-3 or TRBV12-4 and TRBJ1-6; maybe TRBD1 (6 bases). This CDR3 has 15 residues. Trimming took off 6 bases at V and 5 bases at J, with 14 bases between the two ends. The CDR3 nucleotides read TGTGCCAGCAGCAAGGGGGAGGGGGATAATTCACCCCTCCACTTT. Residues: CASSKGEGDNSPLHF.

In this sample, this clonotype turned up many times. This chain connects TRBV2 to TRBJ1-5; no definite D call. V was clipped by 1 base and J by 2 bases, with 9 bases between them. The CDR3 is 15 residues long. Germline CDR1 is SNHLY and CDR2 is FYNNEI. The chain's CDR3 is CASSEESGGNQPQHF. The CDR3, as DNA: TGTGCCAGCAGTGAAGAGTCCGGGGGCAATCAGCCCCAGCATTTT.

There are many counts of this clonotype. V gene TRBV7-2 combines with J gene TRBJ2-2; TRBD2 matches at 7 bases. Per the germline V gene, CDR1 is SGHTA and CDR2 is FQGNSA. The CDR3 contains 15 residues. With V trimmed by 1 base and J by 6 bases, 5 bases remained unmatched. CDR3 DNA: TGTGCCAGCAGCTTAGTAGGGGCGGGGGCCGGGGAGCTGTTTTTT. Protein product: CASSLVGAGAGELFF. The entire variable domain, with the rest obtained from reference TRBV7-2 and TRBJ2-2, is as follows: GAGVSQSPSNKVTEKGKDVELRCDPISGHTALYWYRQSLGQGLEFLIYFQGNSAPDKSGLPSDRFSAERTGGSVSTLTIQRTQQEDSAVYLCASSLVGAGAGELFFGEGSRLTVL.

The sample holds many counts of this clonotype. This sequence joins TRBV7-2 and TRBJ2-5, with D perhaps TRBD2 (6 bases). The CDR3 is 14 residues long. Looked up from germline, CDR1 is SGHTA and CDR2 is FQGNSA. Deletions cut 5 bases from V and 5 bases from J, with 15 bases between. Here the CDR3 reads CASSAGLAFETQYF. CDR3 in DNA: TGTGCCAGCAGCGCGGGACTCGCCTTCGAGACCCAGTACTTC.

This clonotype was detected only a few times. The chain employs TRBV6-5 and TRBJ2-1; D may be TRBD2 (7 bases). The CDR3 length is 17 residues. Trimming cost V 5 bases and J 2 bases, with 19 bases left between them. Germline V CDR1 and CDR2: MNHEY, SVGAGI. The CDR3 nucleotides are TGTGCCAGCAGTAGGGGGGGGCGATCGCGCCCCTACAATGAGCAGTTCTTC. Translated, it gives CASSRGGRSRPYNEQFF.

This chain joins TRBV19 and TRBJ2-6; TRBD2 might be the D (6 bases). The CDR3 extends over 14 amino acids. The V end lost 5 bases, the J end lost 2 bases, and 7 bases lay between the germline ends. Germline V gene sequence: CDR1 LNHDA, CDR2 SQIVND (reference sequence). This CDR3 reads CASSAGPGANVLTF. Written as DNA, the CDR3 is TGTGCCAGTAGTGCGGGACCTGGGGCCAACGTCCTGACTTTC.

This clonotype has a count of ten or more. A read error may produce the germline difference seen at one junction end. The chain combines TRBV19 with TRBJ1-2, with D unresolved. Germline CDR1 is LNHDA and CDR2 is SQIVND (reference sequence). This CDR3 region has 11 residues. CDR3 DNA: TGTGCCAGTAGCATCCTTACCGGGATAGCCTTC. Translation: CASSILTGIAF.

The sample holds a few counts of this clonotype. This chain connects TRBV7-2 to TRBJ2-6, with a weak D call TRBD1 (6 bases). CDR3 size: 15 residues. The V end was cut by 2 bases, the J end by 3 bases, with 8 bases between. The germline V gene has CDR1 SGHTA and CDR2 FQGNSA. CDR3 loop: CASSLYRDGANVLTF. The DNA for the CDR3 is TGTGCCAGCAGCTTATACAGGGATGGGGCCAACGTCCTGACTTTC.

The chain combines TRBV7-2 with TRBJ2-3; maybe TRBD2 (5 bases). Germline values: CDR1 SGHTA, CDR2 FQGNSA. Trimming took 5 bases from V and 0 from J, leaving 18 bases between them. The CDR3 sequence is 17 residues long. CDR3 DNA sequence: TGTGCCAGCAGCCCATCCGGACTCCGTAATAGCACAGATACGCAGTATTTT. Residues: CASSPSGLRNSTDTQYF.